This is a list of T cell receptor beta chains from one sample in a study of blood T cell repertoires in COVID-19. The method was immunoSEQ multiplex PCR; TCRdb's version includes in-frame clones alone and lacks a portion of them. Here the sample spans about 150,000 clones, around 90% being singletons. Material for sequencing was peripheral blood. Receptors originate from a woman aged 60-70 years with active or convalescent COVID-19. Both conserved end residues are part of each CDR3. A D gene is named only where the DNA matches it firmly. Expanded clones get a size class; other rows say once, few or many, or leave the size out.

clone size: .; D gene: .; V gene: TRBV2; J gene: TRBJ1-3; CDR3 DNA: TGTGCCAGCAGTGAAGGTTTCTTCGCTGGAAACACCATATATTTT; CDR3 protein: CASSEGFFAGNTIYF
clone size: .; D gene: .; V gene: TRBV7-9; J gene: TRBJ1-5; CDR3 DNA: TGTGCCAGCTCTCTGCAGGGAGGAAATCAGCCCCAGCATTTT; CDR3 protein: CASSLQGGNQPQHF
clone size: .; D gene: .; V gene: TRBV6-6; J gene: TRBJ2-7; CDR3 DNA: TGTGCCAGCAGTAACCCGGCGGCCTACGAGCAGTACTTC; CDR3 protein: CASSNPAAYEQYF
clone size: .; D gene: .; V gene: TRBV3-1/TRBV3-2; J gene: TRBJ1-1; CDR3 DNA: TGTGCCAGCAGCCATTCCTCTGAAGGACTCATGGGGGCTTTCTTT; CDR3 protein: CASSHSSEGLMGAFF
clone size: .; D gene: .; V gene: TRBV3-1/TRBV3-2; J gene: TRBJ2-7; CDR3 DNA: TGTGCCAGCAGCCAATTTAACGGGGGAGCGTCCTCCTACGAGCAGTACTTC; CDR3 protein: CASSQFNGGASSYEQYF
clone size: .; D gene: TRBD1; V gene: TRBV10-3; J gene: TRBJ1-6; CDR3 DNA: TGTGCCATCACGGCGGGACAGTATAATTCACCCCTCCACTTT; CDR3 protein: CAITAGQYNSPLHF
clone size: .; D gene: .; V gene: TRBV5-1; J gene: TRBJ2-1; CDR3 DNA: TGCGCCAGCAGCTTGGACAAATACAATGAGCAGTTCTTC; CDR3 protein: CASSLDKYNEQFF
clone size: .; D gene: .; V gene: TRBV7-9; J gene: TRBJ1-1; CDR3 DNA: TGTGCCAGCAGCTTAATACAGCCTAACACTGAAGCTTTCTTT; CDR3 protein: CASSLIQPNTEAFF
clone size: once; D gene: TRBD2; V gene: TRBV5-4; J gene: TRBJ2-2; CDR3 DNA: TGTGCCAGCAGCGAGGGACTAGCCCCCCTCCCCGGGGAGCTGTTTTTT; CDR3 protein: CASSEGLAPLPGELFF
clone size: .; D gene: .; V gene: TRBV18; J gene: TRBJ1-2; CDR3 DNA: TGTGCCAGCTCACCTACAGGGTATGGCTACACCTTC; CDR3 protein: CASSPTGYGYTF
clone size: .; D gene: TRBD1; V gene: TRBV19; J gene: TRBJ1-1; CDR3 DNA: TGTGCCAGTAGTAAACTCGACAGGGGCGGCACTGAAGCTTTCTTT; CDR3 protein: CASSKLDRGGTEAFF
clone size: .; D gene: .; V gene: TRBV4-1; J gene: TRBJ2-3; CDR3 DNA: TGCGCCAGCAGCCAGGGGTGGGGCGTAAAAACAGATACGCAGTATTTT; CDR3 protein: CASSQGWGVKTDTQYF
clone size: few; D gene: TRBD2; V gene: TRBV27; J gene: TRBJ2-1; CDR3 DNA: TGTGCCAGCACAGCGGGGGTCACCCCCGATGAGCAGTTCTTC; CDR3 protein: CASTAGVTPDEQFF
clone size: .; D gene: .; V gene: TRBV18; J gene: TRBJ1-5; CDR3 DNA: TGTGCCAGCTCCGGGGTAGGCAATCAGCCCCAGCATTTT; CDR3 protein: CASSGVGNQPQHF
clone size: once; D gene: .; V gene: TRBV18; J gene: TRBJ2-5; CDR3 DNA: TGTGCCAGCTCACTAAACAGGGACCAAGAGACCCAGTACTTC; CDR3 protein: CASSLNRDQETQYF
clone size: .; D gene: TRBD1; V gene: TRBV7-2; J gene: TRBJ1-4; CDR3 DNA: TGTGCCAGCAGCTACAGGGGATTAGATGAAAAACTGTTTTTT; CDR3 protein: CASSYRGLDEKLFF
clone size: once; D gene: .; V gene: TRBV27; J gene: TRBJ2-6; CDR3 DNA: TGTGCCAGCAGCAACCTCAGGGGTTGCGGGGCCAACGTCCTGACTTTC; CDR3 protein: CASSNLRGCGANVLTF
clone size: .; D gene: .; V gene: TRBV12-3/TRBV12-4; J gene: TRBJ1-6; CDR3 DNA: TGTGCCAGCAGCCCCGACAGGTATTCACCCCTCCACTTT; CDR3 protein: CASSPDRYSPLHF
clone size: .; D gene: TRBD1; V gene: TRBV6-5; J gene: TRBJ2-2; CDR3 DNA: TGTGCCAGCTCCAGGACAGGGGTGGCCGGGGAGCTGTTTTTT; CDR3 protein: CASSRTGVAGELFF
clone size: .; D gene: .; V gene: TRBV3-1/TRBV3-2; J gene: TRBJ2-5; CDR3 DNA: TGTGCCAGCAGCCAAGGGGGAGGTTTTGAGACCCAGTACTTC; CDR3 protein: CASSQGGGFETQYF
clone size: .; D gene: .; V gene: TRBV18; J gene: TRBJ1-3; CDR3 DNA: TGTGCCAGCTCACCACCCGGGTTGGGAGGTACTGGAAACACCATATATTTT; CDR3 protein: CASSPPGLGGTGNTIYF
clone size: .; D gene: .; V gene: TRBV7-7; J gene: TRBJ1-3; CDR3 DNA: TGTGCTAGCAGCCAGTCCGGCCCGGGCTCTGGAAACACCATATATTTT; CDR3 protein: CASSQSGPGSGNTIYF